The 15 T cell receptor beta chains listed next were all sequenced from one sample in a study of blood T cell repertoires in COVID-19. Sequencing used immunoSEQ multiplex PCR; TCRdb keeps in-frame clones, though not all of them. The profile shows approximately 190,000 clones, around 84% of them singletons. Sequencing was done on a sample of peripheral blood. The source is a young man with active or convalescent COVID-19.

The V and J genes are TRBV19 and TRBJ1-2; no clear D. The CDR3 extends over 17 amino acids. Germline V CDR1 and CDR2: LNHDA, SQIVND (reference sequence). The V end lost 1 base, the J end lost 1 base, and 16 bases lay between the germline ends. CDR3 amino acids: CASSIAPGFGLNYGYTF. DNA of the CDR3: TGTGCCAGTAGTATAGCCCCGGGGTTCGGGCTTAACTATGGCTACACCTTC.

Written as DNA, the CDR3 is TGTGCCAGCAGCTTAGTCACAGGCGGTACCTACAATGAGCAGTTCTTC. Translated, it gives CASSLVTGGTYNEQFF. The genes are TRBV7-9 and TRBJ2-1; tentatively, D is TRBD1 (5 bases). CDR1 is SEHNR, CDR2 FQNEAQ, per germline (reference sequence). The CDR3 covers 16 residues. Trimming shortened V by 1 base and J by 2 bases, and 12 bases separated the two germline ends.

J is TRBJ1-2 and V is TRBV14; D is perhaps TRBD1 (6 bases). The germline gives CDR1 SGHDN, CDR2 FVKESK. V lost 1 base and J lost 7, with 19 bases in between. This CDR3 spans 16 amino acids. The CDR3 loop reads CASSQGDGRRGGGYTF. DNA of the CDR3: TGTGCCAGCAGCCAAGGCGACGGACGTCGAGGGGGTGGCTACACCTTC.

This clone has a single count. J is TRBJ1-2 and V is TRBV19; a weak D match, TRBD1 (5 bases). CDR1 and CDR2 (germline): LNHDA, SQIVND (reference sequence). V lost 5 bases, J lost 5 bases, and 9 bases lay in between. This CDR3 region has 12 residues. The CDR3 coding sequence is TGTGCCAGTAGTTTGGAGGGGTATGGCTACACCTTC. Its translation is CASSLEGYGYTF.

The CDR3 DNA sequence: TGTGCCAGCAGTTCGGGACTAGCGGTATCTAGCACAGATACGCAGTATTTT. Translated, it gives CASSSGLAVSSTDTQYF. The gene calls are TRBV27 and TRBJ2-3; 11 bases fit TRBD2. V shed 4 bases and J 0 bases; nucleotides not matched to a gene: 6. The CDR3 is made up of 17 amino acids. Germline V lookup: CDR1 MNHEY, CDR2 SMNVEV (reference sequence).

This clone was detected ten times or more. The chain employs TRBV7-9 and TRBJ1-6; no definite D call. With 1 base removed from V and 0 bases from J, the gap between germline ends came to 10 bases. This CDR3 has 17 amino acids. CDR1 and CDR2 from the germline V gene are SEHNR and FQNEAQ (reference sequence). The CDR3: CASSLGPASSYNSPLHF. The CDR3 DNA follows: TGTGCCAGCAGCTTAGGTCCGGCTAGCTCCTATAATTCACCCCTCCACTTT.

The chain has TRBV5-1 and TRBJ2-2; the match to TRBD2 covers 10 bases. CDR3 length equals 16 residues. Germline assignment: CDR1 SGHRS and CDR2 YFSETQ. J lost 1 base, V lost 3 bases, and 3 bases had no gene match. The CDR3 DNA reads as TGCGCCAGCAGCTACCGGACTAGCGGGAACACCGGGGAGCTGTTTTTT. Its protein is CASSYRTSGNTGELFF. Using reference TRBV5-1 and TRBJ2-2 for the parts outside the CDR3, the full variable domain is KAGVTQTPRYLIKTRGQQVTLSCSPISGHRSVSWYQQTPGQGLQFLFEYFSETQRNKGNFPGRFSGRQFSNSRSEMNVSTLELGDSALYLCASSYRTSGNTGELFFGEGSRLTVL.

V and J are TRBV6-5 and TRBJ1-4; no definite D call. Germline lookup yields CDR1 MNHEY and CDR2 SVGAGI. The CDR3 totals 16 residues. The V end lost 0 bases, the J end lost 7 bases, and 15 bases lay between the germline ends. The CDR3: CASSYSGVGQSEKLFF. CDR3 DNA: TGTGCCAGCAGTTACTCCGGGGTGGGTCAGAGTGAAAAACTGTTTTTT.

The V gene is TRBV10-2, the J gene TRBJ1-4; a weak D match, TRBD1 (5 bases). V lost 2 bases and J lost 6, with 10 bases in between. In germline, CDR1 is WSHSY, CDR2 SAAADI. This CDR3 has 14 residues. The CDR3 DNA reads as TGCGCCAGCAGTGAGATGGGGGGTGATGAAAAACTGTTTTTT. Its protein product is CASSEMGGDEKLFF.

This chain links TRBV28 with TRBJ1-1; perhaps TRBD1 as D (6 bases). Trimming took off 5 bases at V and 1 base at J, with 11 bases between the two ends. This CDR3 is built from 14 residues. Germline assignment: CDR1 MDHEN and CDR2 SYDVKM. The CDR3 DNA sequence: TGTGCCAGCAGTCTGTTGACAGGGAACACTGAAGCTTTCTTT. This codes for CASSLLTGNTEAFF.

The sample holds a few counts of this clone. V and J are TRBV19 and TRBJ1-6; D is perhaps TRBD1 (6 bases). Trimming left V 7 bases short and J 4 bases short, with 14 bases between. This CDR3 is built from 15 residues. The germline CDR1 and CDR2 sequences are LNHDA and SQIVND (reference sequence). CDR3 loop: CASMSGATYNSPLHF. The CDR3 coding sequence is TGTGCCAGTATGTCAGGGGCTACTTATAATTCACCCCTCCACTTT.

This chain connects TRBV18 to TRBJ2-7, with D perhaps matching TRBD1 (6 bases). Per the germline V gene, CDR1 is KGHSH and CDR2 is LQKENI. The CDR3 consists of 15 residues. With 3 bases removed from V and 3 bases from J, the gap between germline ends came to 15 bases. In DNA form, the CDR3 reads TGTGCCAGCTCACCCCCAGGGGTCCGGGACTACGAGCAGTACTTC. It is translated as CASSPPGVRDYEQYF.

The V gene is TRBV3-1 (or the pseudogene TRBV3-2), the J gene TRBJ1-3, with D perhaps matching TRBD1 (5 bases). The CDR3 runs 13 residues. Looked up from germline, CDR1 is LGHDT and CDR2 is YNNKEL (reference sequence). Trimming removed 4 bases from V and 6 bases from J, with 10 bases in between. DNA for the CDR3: TGTGCCAGCAGCCGGCAGGGCGAAAACACCATATATTTT. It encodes CASSRQGENTIYF.

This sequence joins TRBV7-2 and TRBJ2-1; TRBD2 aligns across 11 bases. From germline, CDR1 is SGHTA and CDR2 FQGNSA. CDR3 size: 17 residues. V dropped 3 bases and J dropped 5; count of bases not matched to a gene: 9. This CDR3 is CASSFPPLAGGNNEQFF. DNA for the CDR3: TGTGCCAGCAGCTTCCCACCCCTAGCGGGGGGCAACAATGAGCAGTTCTTC.

Here the CDR3 DNA reads TGCAGCGTTGAAGATCTTAGGACTAGTTACAATGAGCAGTTCTTC. This codes for CSVEDLRTSYNEQFF. This chain links TRBV29-1 with TRBJ2-1, with TRBD2 matching 7 bases. The junction had 6 bases not matched to a gene; V was cut back by 0 bases and J by 4 bases. The CDR3 has 15 residues. Germline V lookup: CDR1 SQVTM, CDR2 ANQGSEA.